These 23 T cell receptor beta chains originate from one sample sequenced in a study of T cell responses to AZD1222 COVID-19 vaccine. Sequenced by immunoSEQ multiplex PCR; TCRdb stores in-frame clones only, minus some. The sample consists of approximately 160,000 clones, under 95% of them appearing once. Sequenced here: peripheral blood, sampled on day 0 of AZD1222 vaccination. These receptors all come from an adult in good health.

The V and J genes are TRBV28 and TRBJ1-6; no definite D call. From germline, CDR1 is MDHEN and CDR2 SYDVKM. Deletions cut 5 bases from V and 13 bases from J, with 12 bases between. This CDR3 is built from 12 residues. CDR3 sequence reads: CASSPQWLPLHF. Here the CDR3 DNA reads TGTGCCAGCAGTCCACAGTGGCTCCCCCTCCACTTT.

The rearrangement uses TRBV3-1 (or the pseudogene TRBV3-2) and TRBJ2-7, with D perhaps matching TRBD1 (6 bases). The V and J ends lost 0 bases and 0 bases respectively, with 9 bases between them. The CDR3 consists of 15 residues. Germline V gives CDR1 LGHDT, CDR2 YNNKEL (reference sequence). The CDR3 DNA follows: TGTGCCAGCAGCCAAGACAGGGGATTCTCCTACGAGCAGTACTTC. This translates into CASSQDRGFSYEQYF.

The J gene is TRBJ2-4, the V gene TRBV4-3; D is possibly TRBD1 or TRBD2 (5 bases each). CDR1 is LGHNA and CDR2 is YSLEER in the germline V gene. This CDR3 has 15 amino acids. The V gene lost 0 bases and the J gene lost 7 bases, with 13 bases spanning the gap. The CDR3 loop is CASSQDPWDGNIQYF. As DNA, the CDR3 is TGCGCCAGCAGCCAAGATCCATGGGACGGTAACATTCAGTACTTC.

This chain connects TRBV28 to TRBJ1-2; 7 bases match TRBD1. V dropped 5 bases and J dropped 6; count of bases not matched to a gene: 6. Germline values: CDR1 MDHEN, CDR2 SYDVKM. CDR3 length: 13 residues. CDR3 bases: TGTGCCAGCAGTAGACAGGGAGCAGATGGCTACACCTTC. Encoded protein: CASSRQGADGYTF.

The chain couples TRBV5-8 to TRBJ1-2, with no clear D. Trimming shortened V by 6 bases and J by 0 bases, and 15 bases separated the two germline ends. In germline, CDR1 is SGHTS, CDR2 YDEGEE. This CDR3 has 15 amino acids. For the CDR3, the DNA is TGTGCCAGCACCCACCCGGGAGTAACTAACTATGGCTACACCTTC. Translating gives CASTHPGVTNYGYTF.

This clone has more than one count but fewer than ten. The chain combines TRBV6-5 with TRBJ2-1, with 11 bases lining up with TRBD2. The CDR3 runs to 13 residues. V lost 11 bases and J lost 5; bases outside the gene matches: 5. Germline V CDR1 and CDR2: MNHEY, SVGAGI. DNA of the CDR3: TGTGCCGTAGCGGGAGGGATCAACAATGAGCAGTTCTTC. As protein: CAVAGGINNEQFF.

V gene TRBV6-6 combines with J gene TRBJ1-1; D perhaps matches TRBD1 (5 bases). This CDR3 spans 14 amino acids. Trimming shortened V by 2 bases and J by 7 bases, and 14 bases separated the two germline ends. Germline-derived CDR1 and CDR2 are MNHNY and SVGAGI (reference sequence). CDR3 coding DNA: TGTGCCAGCAGTTACGGCGTGGGACGGCTTGAAGCTTTCTTT. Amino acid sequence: CASSYGVGRLEAFF.

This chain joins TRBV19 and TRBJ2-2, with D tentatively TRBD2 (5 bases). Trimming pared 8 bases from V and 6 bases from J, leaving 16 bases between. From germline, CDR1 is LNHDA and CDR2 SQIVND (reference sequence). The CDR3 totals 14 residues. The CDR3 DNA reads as TGTGCCAGTGGAGGAGACTTTAGTTCCGGGGAGCTGTTTTTT. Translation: CASGGDFSSGELFF.

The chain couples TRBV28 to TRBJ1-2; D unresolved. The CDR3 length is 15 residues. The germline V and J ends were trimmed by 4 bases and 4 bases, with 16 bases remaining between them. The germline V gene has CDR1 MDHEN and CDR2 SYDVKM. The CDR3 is CASSSPGGNIYGYTF. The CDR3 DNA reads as TGTGCCAGCAGTTCCCCGGGTGGAAATATCTATGGCTACACCTTC.

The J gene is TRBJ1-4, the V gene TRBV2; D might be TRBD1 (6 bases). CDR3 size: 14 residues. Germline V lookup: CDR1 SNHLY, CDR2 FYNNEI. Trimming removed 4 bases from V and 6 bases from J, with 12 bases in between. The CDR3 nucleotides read TGTGCCAGCAGTGGGCAGGGGCCCTATGAAAAACTGTTTTTT. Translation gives CASSGQGPYEKLFF.

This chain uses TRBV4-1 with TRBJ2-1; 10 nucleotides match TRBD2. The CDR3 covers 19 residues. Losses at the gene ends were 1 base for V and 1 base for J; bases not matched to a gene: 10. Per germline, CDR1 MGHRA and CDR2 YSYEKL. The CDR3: CASSQGGLAGVRSYNEQFF. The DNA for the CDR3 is TGCGCCAGCAGCCAAGGTGGGCTAGCGGGAGTCCGATCCTACAATGAGCAGTTCTTC.

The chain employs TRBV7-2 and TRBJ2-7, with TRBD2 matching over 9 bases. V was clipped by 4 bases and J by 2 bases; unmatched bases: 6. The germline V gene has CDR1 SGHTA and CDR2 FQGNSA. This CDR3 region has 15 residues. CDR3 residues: CASSYLTSGAYEQYF. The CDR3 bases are TGTGCCAGCAGCTACCTGACTAGCGGAGCCTACGAGCAGTACTTC.

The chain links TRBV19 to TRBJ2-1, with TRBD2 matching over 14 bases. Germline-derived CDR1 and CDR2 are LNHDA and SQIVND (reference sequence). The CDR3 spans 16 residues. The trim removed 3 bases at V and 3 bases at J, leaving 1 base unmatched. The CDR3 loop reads CASSMGLAGVYNEQFF. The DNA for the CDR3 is TGTGCCAGTAGTATGGGACTAGCGGGAGTCTACAATGAGCAGTTCTTC. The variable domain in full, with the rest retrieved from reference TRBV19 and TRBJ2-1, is DGGITQSPKYLFRKEGQNVTLSCEQNLNHDAMYWYRQDPGQGLRLIYYSQIVNDFQKGDIAEGYSVSREKKESFPLTVTSAQKNPTAFYLCASSMGLAGVYNEQFFGPGTRLTVL.

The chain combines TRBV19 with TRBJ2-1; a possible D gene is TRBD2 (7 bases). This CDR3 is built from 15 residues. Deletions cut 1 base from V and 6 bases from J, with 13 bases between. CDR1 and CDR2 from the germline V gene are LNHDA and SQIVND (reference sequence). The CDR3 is CASSIGQGGGNEQFF. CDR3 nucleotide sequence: TGTGCCAGTAGTATAGGTCAGGGAGGGGGCAATGAGCAGTTCTTC.

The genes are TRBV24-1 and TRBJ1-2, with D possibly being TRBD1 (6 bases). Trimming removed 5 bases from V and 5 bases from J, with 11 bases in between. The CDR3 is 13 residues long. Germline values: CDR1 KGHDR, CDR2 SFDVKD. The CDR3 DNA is TGTGCCACCAGTGGAGGAGGGGGATATGGCTACACCTTC. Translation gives CATSGGGGYGYTF.

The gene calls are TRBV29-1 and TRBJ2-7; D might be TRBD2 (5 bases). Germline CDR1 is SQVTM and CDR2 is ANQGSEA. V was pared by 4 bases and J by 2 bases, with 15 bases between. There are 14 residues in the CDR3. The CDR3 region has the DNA TGCAGCGTTGGTGATAGTGGGAGCACCTACGAGCAGTACTTC. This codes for CSVGDSGSTYEQYF.

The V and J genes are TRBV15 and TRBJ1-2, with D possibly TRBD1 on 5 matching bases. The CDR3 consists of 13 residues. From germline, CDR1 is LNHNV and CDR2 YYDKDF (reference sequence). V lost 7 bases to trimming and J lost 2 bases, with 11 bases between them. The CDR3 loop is CATTGAGNYGYTF. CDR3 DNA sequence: TGTGCCACCACCGGGGCAGGGAACTATGGCTACACCTTC.

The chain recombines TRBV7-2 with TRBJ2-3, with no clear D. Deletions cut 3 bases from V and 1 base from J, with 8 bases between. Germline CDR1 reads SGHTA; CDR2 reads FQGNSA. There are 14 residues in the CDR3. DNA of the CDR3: TGTGCCAGCAGCTTTGGGCTACGCACAGATACGCAGTATTTT. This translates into CASSFGLRTDTQYF.

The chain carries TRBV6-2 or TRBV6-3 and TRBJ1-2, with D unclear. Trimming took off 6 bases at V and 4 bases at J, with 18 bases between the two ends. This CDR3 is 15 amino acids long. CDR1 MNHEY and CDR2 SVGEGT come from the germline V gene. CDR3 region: CASSDHGRRAYGYTF. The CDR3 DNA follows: TGTGCCAGCAGCGATCACGGACGGAGGGCCTATGGCTACACCTTC.

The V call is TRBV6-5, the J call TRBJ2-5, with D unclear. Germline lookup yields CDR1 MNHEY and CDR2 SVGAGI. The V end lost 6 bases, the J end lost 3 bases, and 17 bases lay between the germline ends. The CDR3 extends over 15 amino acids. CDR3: CASREIGGSKETQYF. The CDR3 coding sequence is TGTGCCAGCAGGGAGATAGGCGGCTCTAAAGAGACCCAGTACTTC.

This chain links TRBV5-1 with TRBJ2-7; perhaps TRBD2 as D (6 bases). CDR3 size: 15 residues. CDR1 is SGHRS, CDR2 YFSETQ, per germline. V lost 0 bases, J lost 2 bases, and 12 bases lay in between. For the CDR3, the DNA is TGCGCCAGCAGCTTGGCCGGGGGTTCGACCTACGAGCAGTACTTC. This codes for CASSLAGGSTYEQYF. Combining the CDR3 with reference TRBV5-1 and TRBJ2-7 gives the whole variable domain KAGVTQTPRYLIKTRGQQVTLSCSPISGHRSVSWYQQTPGQGLQFLFEYFSETQRNKGNFPGRFSGRQFSNSRSEMNVSTLELGDSALYLCASSLAGGSTYEQYFGPGTRLTVT.

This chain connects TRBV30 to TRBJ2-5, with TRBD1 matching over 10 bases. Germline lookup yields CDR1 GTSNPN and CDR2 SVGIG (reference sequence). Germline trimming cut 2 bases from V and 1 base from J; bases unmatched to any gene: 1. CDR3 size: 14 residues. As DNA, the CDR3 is TGTGCCTGGAGTTGGACAGGGGGCCAAGAGACCCAGTACTTC. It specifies CAWSWTGGQETQYF.

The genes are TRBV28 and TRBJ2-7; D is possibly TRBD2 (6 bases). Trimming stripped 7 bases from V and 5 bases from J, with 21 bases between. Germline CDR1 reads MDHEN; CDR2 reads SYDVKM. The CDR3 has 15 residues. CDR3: CASTEFGGKGDEQYF. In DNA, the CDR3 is TGTGCCAGCACTGAATTCGGAGGGAAGGGCGACGAGCAGTACTTC.